The sequence of this T cell receptor beta chain was determined in a study of blood T cells in healthy people across ages. Whole-study findings and limits: TCR beta diversity tracked closely with naive T cell percentage. A roughly linear fall in TCR beta diversity per million T cells was seen with increasing age.

A second about 7 to 11 cycle PCR used barcoded and J-beta primers. TCRdb ran MiXCR on the 5' RACE reads and lists one entry per CDR3 protein. This sample has approximately 800,000 distinct CDR3 sequences, with 55% to 65% found just once. V gave up 3 bases and J gave up 7 bases, with 19 bases separating them. This CDR3 comprises 15 residues. Per the germline V gene, CDR1 is MDHEN and CDR2 is SYDVKM. With respect to this clonotype: Its target is not known.

This sequence originates from a man in his thirties or forties in good health. The sample taken for sequencing was blood. The chain couples TRBV28 to TRBJ2-7; tentatively, D is TRBD2 (7 bases). The CDR3 sequence is CASSFGGANYNEQYF. The DNA for the CDR3 is TGTGCCAGCAGTTTTGGGGGGGCTAACTACAATGAGCAGTACTTC.